The entry below gives a single T cell receptor (beta chain) sequence along with its context. Its antigen is unknown. The record has no base qualities; no much larger clone is one base away. This sample is drawn from a study of vaccination and CD4 T cells after COVID-19 (dated by TCRdb to 2021 to 2024). For the wider study: Every convalescent patient had a positive nasal swab PCR test for SARS-CoV-2, with mild disease in nine or ten patients and severe disease in one. The convalescent cohort included six males and four females, with two Hispanic individuals, seven Caucasians, two Asians and one multiracial person. Participants received two doses of either the Pfizer-BioNTech BNT162b2 vaccine (n=8) or the Moderna mRNA-1273 vaccine (n=2). Post-COVID blood samples from convalescent patients were collected a median of around 100 days after diagnosis, with a range of 35 to 161 days. Post-vaccine blood samples were taken a median of about 72 days after the second vaccine dose, with a range of about 13 to 250 days. Culture stimuli were overlapping spike peptide pools from SARS-CoV-2 and from the common cold coronaviruses HCoV-NL63, HCoV-OC43 and HCoV-229E. As controls, cultures received a CEFX viral epitope pool (the positive control), an HIV-1 Nef peptide pool (the negative control), or no peptide at all. In about 11 COVID-19 convalescent patients and a handful of infection-naive healthy vaccine recipients, the spike-specific CD4+ TCR repertoire before mRNA vaccination was compared with the repertoire after mRNA vaccination. Overall study results and their limits: The number of convalescent patients in the study was relatively small, and the study did not examine early timepoints following natural infection. Among the post-vaccine SARS-CoV-2-reactive clones in convalescent patients, a median approximately 90% showed up only after vaccination, which suggests vaccine-specific priming. The median number of SARS-CoV-2-reactive clonotypes rose from under 25 after infection to 30 to 45 after vaccination, but the change was not significant. In convalescent patients, nearly all vaccine-specific clones (304 of 307) were found to be mono-reactive for SARS-CoV-2 spike rather than cross-reactive with common cold coronaviruses.

The library was built by means of PCR. At the Johns Hopkins FTIC core, DNA from the cultured CD4+ T cells underwent TCR sequencing with the Oncomine TCR Beta short-read assay. The QIAamp micro DNA kit was used to extract genomic DNA from the cultured CD4+ T cells. Oncomine TCR Beta libraries from cultured CD4+ T cells were pooled using unique dual indexes and sequenced on an Illumina iSeq 100. In the original analysis: Non-productive sequences were removed, and CDR3s that did not start with C, did not end with F or W, or were shorter than 7 amino acids were discarded. Antigen-specific clonotypes were identified using the MANAFEST web application through comparison of peptide-stimulated wells with reference and other culture wells. For a clone to be called positive, the clone needed an FDR below 0.05, an odds ratio above 5, and a productive frequency above 0.1% in at least two of three replicate wells. A clonotype was classed as cross-reactive if the clonotype showed significant expansion both in SARS-CoV-2 spike wells and in at least one common cold coronavirus spike condition. Levenshtein distances (stringdist) and unrooted phylogenetic trees (ape) in R version 3.6.1 were used to assess CDR3 homology. TCRdb reworked the public reads: Q25 trimming with fastp, MiXCR clone assembly, productive beta chains retained. Rows with one shared CDR3 protein collapse into an entry with the most common genes and DNA. The V and J calls and clone size are TCRdb's, not the authors'. This sample comprises 15,000 to 20,000 distinct CDR3 sequences, 40% of them detected only once. 8.5% to 10% of the sample is in the top ten clones.

The treatment or condition tag for this specimen amounts to: roughly ten-day PBMC culture with coronavirus spike peptide pools or control peptides (ViraFEST assay). The ViraFEST assay, used in the study, expanded antigen-specific T cells with peptide pools and then identified the expanded clonotypes through TCR sequencing. Positive SARS-CoV-2 PCR tests in the convalescent patients dated from March to December 2020, before Alpha, Beta and Delta variants emerged in the United States. Each well held 2.2 million or so PBMCs cultured in IMDM containing roughly 5% human AB serum and approximately 9.8 IU/ml IL-2, with 10 ug/ml peptide pools added. On days 3 and 7, half of the culture medium was replaced with fresh IL-2-containing medium. After less than twelve days of culture, CD4+ T cells were isolated by negative selection with the EasySep CD4+ T cell isolation kit. Ficoll-Paque Plus gradient centrifugation was used to isolate PBMCs from whole blood, and the isolated PBMCs were then either used fresh or cryopreserved at -140C. Triplicate wells were generally used for each culture condition.

The CDR3 holds 15 amino acids from the cysteine to the phenylalanine. Only CDR3 DNA remains: 45 bases, in frame from the first base. Germline trimming: 6 bases from V, 7 bases from J; junction bases outside gene matches: 8. The germline V gene sets CDR1 to SNHLY and CDR2 to FYNNEI. This clonotype was sampled from a human donor who had recovered from COVID-19. Sequencing was performed on CD4+ T cells from blood, cultured in vitro, taken after SARS-CoV-2 vaccination. This chain is built from TRBV2 and TRBJ1-6; 8 junctional bases match TRBD1. The CDR3 is CASRGVTGGNSPLHF. The nucleotide sequence reads TGTGCCAGCAGAGGGGTCACAGGGGGGAATTCACCCCTCCACTTT.